This TCR beta chain is drawn from a study of OX40 agonist ivuxolimab in advanced cancers. Regarding the study as a whole: At 0.1 to 3.0 mg/kg, clonal expansion of CD4+ and CD8+ blood T cells had occurred by week 6.

Some clones are missing from TCRdb's copy, which holds only in-frame ones; the method was immunoSEQ multiplex PCR. The repertoire holds around 11,000 clones, around 80% seen once, with roughly 15% in the top ten. Individuals having autoimmune disease history or systemic immunosuppression were not enrolled. Worth noting for this clone: Antigen: not known.

After removal of 6 bases from V and 0 bases from J, the junction contained 13 bases not matched to a gene. Germline V gene lookup returns CDR1 SGHAT and CDR2 FQNNGV. The CDR3 has 17 residues. The origin of this receptor is an adult with an advanced solid tumor such as melanoma, head and neck, liver or kidney cancer. Specimen: CD4+ or CD8+ T cells sorted from blood, collected in a trial of the OX40 agonist ivuxolimab. The V call is TRBV11-2, the J call TRBJ1-1; 7 positions match TRBD1. CDR3 region: CASREGAATGVNTEAFF. CDR3 nucleotides: TGTGCCAGCAGGGAGGGGGCCGCAACAGGGGTGAACACTGAAGCTTTCTTT. The complete variable domain, with remaining parts taken from reference TRBV11-2 and TRBJ1-1, reads EAGVAQSPRYKIIEKRQSVAFWCNPISGHATLYWYQQILGQGPKLLIQFQNNGVVDDSQLPKDRFSAERLKGVDSTLKIQPAKLEDSAVYLCASREGAATGVNTEAFFGQGTRLTVV.